The 27 T cell receptor beta chains in this list originate from one sample, sequenced in a study of cytomegalovirus exposure and HLA in healthy donors. The PCR contained 60 Vbeta and 13 Jbeta primers. Repertoires were generated with immunoSEQ multiplex PCR, while TCRdb's copy carries only in-frame clones and drops some. The table counts about 160,000 clones; 2.1% lies in the top ten. Sequenced: PBMCs. All receptors come from a man aged 25-45 years in good health and CMV-seronegative.

The chain has TRBV7-6 and TRBJ1-6; D uncertain. The V gene lost 5 bases and the J gene lost 7 bases, with 12 bases spanning the gap. CDR1 is SGHVS and CDR2 is FNYEAQ in the germline V gene. The CDR3 spans 14 residues. CDR3 sequence reads: CASSQEALNSPLHF. As DNA, the CDR3 is TGTGCCAGCAGCCAAGAGGCGTTGAATTCACCCCTCCACTTT.

This chain connects TRBV7-2 to TRBJ2-3; possibly TRBD2 for D (5 bases). Germline CDR1 SGHTA, CDR2 FQGNSA. This CDR3 has 15 amino acids. Trimming removed 1 base at V and 2 bases at J, with 10 bases between. The CDR3 DNA reads TGTGCCAGCAGCTTAGAGCTAGCTTACACAGATACGCAGTATTTT. Encoded protein: CASSLELAYTDTQYF.

V usage is TRBV9 and J usage is TRBJ2-2; 7 bases agree with TRBD2. This CDR3 has 17 amino acids. CDR1 is SGDLS and CDR2 is YYNGEE in the germline V gene. V dropped 4 bases and J dropped 4; count of bases not matched to a gene: 13. Written as DNA, the CDR3 is TGTGCCAGCAGCCCCCGAGGGGACTACTACTTCACCGGGGAGCTGTTTTTT. It is translated as CASSPRGDYYFTGELFF.

The chain recombines TRBV11-3 with TRBJ1-2; tentatively, D is TRBD1 (5 bases). CDR1 and CDR2 (germline): SGHNT, YENEEA. V gave up 0 bases and J gave up 7 bases, with 12 bases separating them. The CDR3 length is 14 residues. This chain's CDR3 is CASSLDRGTGGYTF. The CDR3 region has the DNA TGTGCCAGCAGCTTAGATAGGGGTACAGGTGGCTACACCTTC.

The chain couples TRBV2 to TRBJ2-7; D is undetermined. Germline values: CDR1 SNHLY, CDR2 FYNNEI. The CDR3 is made up of 13 amino acids. V lost 3 bases and J 1 base, leaving 7 bases between the germline ends. The CDR3 DNA is TGTGCCAGCAGTGATGCCAGATCCTACGAGCAGTACTTC. Its translation is CASSDARSYEQYF.

The rearrangement uses TRBV7-6 and TRBJ1-2; D remains unclear. Trimming left V 5 bases short and J 3 bases short, with 16 bases between. Germline V gene data show CDR1 as SGHVS and CDR2 as FNYEAQ. The CDR3 is 15 amino acids. The CDR3 protein is CASSPSGGRYYGYTF. DNA of the CDR3: TGTGCCAGCAGCCCGAGTGGAGGACGATACTATGGCTACACCTTC.

A remark on this clone: The same CDR3 also results from other DNA sequences found in this sample. V and J are TRBV29-1 and TRBJ2-5; TRBD1 matches at 7 bases. CDR3 length: 13 amino acids. J was trimmed by 4 bases and V by 3 bases; bases with no gene match: 5. The germline gives CDR1 SQVTM, CDR2 ANQGSEA. The CDR3 bases are TGCAGCGTTGAGACAGGGCGTGGAGAGACCCAGTACTTC. This encodes CSVETGRGETQYF.

This chain's CDR3 is CASSELTGSSYEQYF. CDR3 nucleotides: TGCGCCAGCAGTGAGCTGACAGGGAGCTCCTACGAGCAGTACTTC. V and J are TRBV10-1 and TRBJ2-7, with 7 bases that match TRBD1. This CDR3 has 15 amino acids. V shed 2 bases, J shed 0 bases, and the junction held 4 bases outside the gene matches. Germline values: CDR1 WNHNN, CDR2 SYGVQD (reference sequence).

The genes are TRBV28 and TRBJ1-1; 7 bases line up with TRBD1. The CDR3 runs to 11 residues. The V segment lost 6 bases and the J segment 11 bases; nucleotides outside the gene matches: 6. Germline loops: CDR1 MDHEN, CDR2 SYDVKM. In DNA form, the CDR3 reads TGTGCCAGCAGGCAGACAGGGCGCGCTTTCTTT. Translated, it gives CASRQTGRAFF.

J is TRBJ1-3 and V is TRBV7-9; 8 nucleotides line up with TRBD1. The CDR3 loop spans 18 amino acids. V dropped 0 bases and J dropped 0; count of bases not matched to a gene: 7. Germline-derived CDR1 and CDR2 are SEHNR and FQNEAQ (reference sequence). As DNA, the CDR3 is TGTGCCAGCAGCTTAGCCTACAGGGGGTACGACTCTGGAAACACCATATATTTT. This sequence encodes CASSLAYRGYDSGNTIYF.

The genes are TRBV5-1 and TRBJ1-2; D remains unclear. CDR3 size: 14 residues. With 4 bases removed from V and 4 bases from J, the gap between germline ends came to 14 bases. Germline lookup yields CDR1 SGHRS and CDR2 YFSETQ. Here the CDR3 reads CASSTTLNRYGYTF. In nucleotides, the CDR3 is TGCGCCAGCAGCACCACATTAAACCGCTATGGCTACACCTTC.

J is TRBJ2-3 and V is TRBV25-1; 7 bases are a match to TRBD2. Germline CDR1 and CDR2: MGHDK and SYGVNS. The CDR3 consists of 15 residues. Trimming took 5 bases from V and 2 from J; bases not matched to a gene: 7. The CDR3 loop is CASSLELAFTDTQYF. CDR3 DNA: TGTGCCAGCAGTCTTGAACTAGCGTTCACAGATACGCAGTATTTT.

The chain uses TRBV30 and TRBJ2-1; 10 bases line up with TRBD2. The germline V gene has CDR1 GTSNPN and CDR2 SVGIG (reference sequence). The CDR3 spans 12 residues. CDR3 bases: TGTGCTGCTAGCGGGAGTGGCGATGAGCAGTTCTTC. This gives the protein CAASGSGDEQFF.

The V and J genes are TRBV7-9 and TRBJ1-2; 8 bases are shared with TRBD1. Unmatched junction bases numbered 8, after V lost 4 bases and J lost 7 bases. Germline CDR1 SEHNR, CDR2 FQNEAQ (reference sequence). CDR3 length: 14 amino acids. The CDR3 spells CASSSQQGVGGYTF. The DNA of the CDR3 is TGTGCCAGCAGCTCCCAACAGGGGGTCGGTGGCTACACCTTC.

This chain links TRBV19 with TRBJ1-2; D may be TRBD1 (6 bases). V lost 5 bases and J 4 bases, leaving 14 bases between the germline ends. This CDR3 contains 14 residues. Germline CDR1 reads LNHDA; CDR2 reads SQIVND (reference sequence). The CDR3 DNA reads as TGTGCCAGTAGTTCCCGACAGGCTTTCTATGGCTACACCTTC. It translates to CASSSRQAFYGYTF.

This chain links TRBV5-1 with TRBJ2-7; the D gene is possibly TRBD1 (5 bases). V lost 0 bases, J lost 2 bases, and 6 bases lay in between. In germline, CDR1 is SGHRS, CDR2 YFSETQ. The CDR3 covers 13 residues. As DNA, the CDR3 is TGCGCCAGCAGCTTGGAACAGGCCTACGAGCAGTACTTC. Translation gives CASSLEQAYEQYF.

This sequence joins TRBV2 and TRBJ2-1, with 13 bases aligning to TRBD2. This CDR3 has 15 residues. Germline CDR1 SNHLY, CDR2 FYNNEI. V gave up 6 bases and J gave up 7 bases; unmatched junction bases: 6. The CDR3 DNA sequence: TGTGCCAGCAGGGCACTAGCGGGAGGGGAGAATGAGCAGTTCTTC. Its protein is CASRALAGGENEQFF.

J is TRBJ1-5 and V is TRBV18, with D possibly matching TRBD1 (5 bases). Trimming stripped 11 bases from V and 5 bases from J, with 16 bases between. This CDR3 has 13 amino acids. Germline V gives CDR1 KGHSH, CDR2 LQKENI. The chain's CDR3 is CAGRQGADQPQHF. The CDR3 DNA sequence: TGTGCCGGAAGACAAGGGGCGGATCAGCCCCAGCATTTT.

The V gene is TRBV19, the J gene TRBJ2-4; 8 bases map to TRBD1. The CDR3 extends over 16 amino acids. Germline loops: CDR1 LNHDA, CDR2 SQIVND (reference sequence). The trim removed 6 bases at V and 0 bases at J, leaving 7 bases unmatched. For the CDR3, the DNA is TGTGCCAGTAGCGCCAGGGGGCAACTAGCCAAAAACATTCAGTACTTC. Residues: CASSARGQLAKNIQYF.

This chain links TRBV7-7 with TRBJ1-2; TRBD1 matches 7 bases. The ends lost 5 bases at V and 6 bases at J; junction bases unmatched: 15. This CDR3 spans 16 amino acids. Germline V gene sequence: CDR1 SSHAT, CDR2 FNYEAQ (reference sequence). The CDR3 DNA follows: TGTGCCAGCAGCCAGGGGAGCAGGGGACAGTACGATGGCTACACCTTC. As protein: CASSQGSRGQYDGYTF.

The chain uses TRBV4-2 and TRBJ2-5; 9 bases are shared with TRBD2. This CDR3 spans 16 amino acids. The junction had 8 bases not matched to a gene; V was cut back by 6 bases and J by 0 bases. Germline CDR1 reads LGHNA; CDR2 reads YNFKEQ. Here the CDR3 reads CASRRTSEPYQETQYF. The CDR3 DNA reads TGTGCCAGCAGACGGACTAGCGAACCGTACCAAGAGACCCAGTACTTC.

The CDR3 nucleotides are TGTGCCAGCAGCGCTGGGACAGCAAACACTGAAGCTTTCTTT. This codes for CASSAGTANTEAFF. The V and J genes are TRBV5-6 and TRBJ1-1; 7 bases align to TRBD1. This CDR3 is 14 amino acids long. Trimming cost V 4 bases and J 2 bases; bases outside gene matches: 5. CDR1 and CDR2 (germline): SGHDT, YYEEEE.

This chain uses TRBV4-3 with TRBJ2-6, with D possibly matching TRBD1 (5 bases). The germline V gene has CDR1 LGHNA and CDR2 YSLEER. Trimming took off 3 bases at V and 1 base at J, with 7 bases between the two ends. The CDR3 runs 15 residues. The CDR3 sequence is CASSHKGSGANVLTF. Written as DNA, the CDR3 is TGCGCCAGCAGCCATAAGGGGTCTGGGGCCAACGTCCTGACTTTC.

The rearrangement joins TRBV5-6 to TRBJ1-2, with 8 nucleotides matching TRBD1. V dropped 5 bases and J dropped 2; count of bases not matched to a gene: 5. This CDR3 is built from 14 residues. Germline V gene sequence: CDR1 SGHDT, CDR2 YYEEEE. The CDR3 region is CASRSYRGNYGYTF. As DNA, the CDR3 is TGTGCCAGCAGATCCTACAGGGGGAACTATGGCTACACCTTC.

The rearrangement links TRBV11-2 to TRBJ2-7; no clear D. The CDR3 length is 14 residues. The germline CDR1 and CDR2 sequences are SGHAT and FQNNGV. V lost 5 bases and J 4 bases, leaving 15 bases between the germline ends. CDR3 sequence (DNA): TGTGCCAGCAGCCGAGGCACCATGAATTACGAGCAGTACTTC. It yields the protein CASSRGTMNYEQYF.

The rearrangement uses TRBV7-9 and TRBJ2-5, with 8 bases matching TRBD2. Germline lookup yields CDR1 SEHNR and CDR2 FQNEAQ (reference sequence). J lost 1 base, V lost 2 bases, and 3 bases had no gene match. This CDR3 is 15 amino acids long. The CDR3 protein is CASSLLAGLQETQYF. The CDR3 coding sequence is TGTGCCAGCAGCTTACTAGCGGGCCTCCAAGAGACCCAGTACTTC.

The chain links TRBV27 to TRBJ2-5; TRBD1 matches at 7 bases. CDR1 is MNHEY and CDR2 is SMNVEV in the germline V gene (reference sequence). J was trimmed by 2 bases and V by 3 bases; bases with no gene match: 3. CDR3 length: 14 residues. This CDR3 is CASSFQGVQETQYF. In nucleotides, the CDR3 is TGTGCCAGCAGTTTCCAGGGGGTGCAAGAGACCCAGTACTTC.